This T cell receptor (delta chain) derives from a study of Vδ1+ human thymocytes. The study, taken as a whole, reports: Bulk data may be misread because of unexpected Vdelta2 sequences. Thymic TRG and TRD repertoires appeared highly polyclonal.

For this clone: What it recognizes is unknown.

Thymocytes were sorted as CD3+ TCRVdelta1+ TCRVdelta2- after alphabeta T cell depletion. Vdelta1+ thymocyte sorts reached between about 96% and 99.6% purity. Extracted RNA was reverse transcribed into cDNA. The CDR3 regions were amplified by multiplex PCR from V-gene primers to a constant-region primer. TCRdb re-called the multiplex PCR reads using CATT. The table lists some 55,000 delta-chain clones, approximately 15% of them singletons. The germline V and J ends were trimmed by 0 bases and 1 base, with 24 bases remaining between them. The CDR3 loop spans 20 amino acids. The germline CDR1 and CDR2 sequences are TSWWSYY and QGS.

The clonotype comes from a boy less than two years old who had congenital heart surgery. The V gene is TRDV1, the J gene TRDJ1; D ambiguous. What was sequenced was Vdelta1+ gamma-delta thymocytes from the thymus. This sample's subset: FACS-sorted CD3+ TCRalphabeta- TCRVdelta1+ TCRVdelta2- thymocytes. CDR3 coding DNA: TGTGCTCTTGGGGAACTACCCCCCGAGAATCGTTACTGTATCACCGATAAACTCATCTTT. This sequence encodes CALGELPPENRYCITDKLIF.